This T cell receptor (beta chain) came from a study of T cells after yellow fever vaccination. Germline CDR1 reads SGHTA; CDR2 reads FQGNSA. The CDR3 runs 11 residues. Between the trimmed V and J ends, which lost 2 bases and 3 bases, there was a span of 2 bases. A single record per CDR3 protein comes from TCRdb applying MiXCR to the 5' RACE reads. The sample lists under 150,000 distinct CDR3 sequences; roughly 8% were seen once. This clonotype was counted at least ten times. The rearrangement uses TRBV7-2 and TRBJ2-7, with D hard to call. This TCR was sampled from a man aged 30-40 years who received the YFV17D yellow fever vaccine. Sequencing was performed on CD4+ T cells sorted from PBMCs, taken 5 days after the yellow fever booster vaccination. The CDR3 sequence is CASSLFYEQYF. The CDR3 bases are TGTGCCAGCAGCTTATTCTACGAGCAGTACTTC.